This record concerns one T cell receptor (beta chain) sequence. In the original processing: How many nucleated cells were present was estimated from reference gene primer amplification. The table came from immunoSEQ multiplex PCR; TCRdb's copy has only in-frame clones and leaves some out. The DNA gave D and trimming, while V, J and clone size come from that table. The repertoire has around 180,000 clones, less than 85% of them found once; the top ten carry over 9.5%. Trimming cost V 4 bases and J 7 bases; bases outside gene matches: 13. The CDR3 spans 18 residues. Per the germline V gene, CDR1 is SGDLS and CDR2 is YYNGEE. This entry is derived from a study of blood T cell repertoires in COVID-19. Study at large: The origin of the acute and convalescent COVID-19 samples was the United States, Italy and Spain. PBMCs, B-cell-depleted T cells, or T cells were the source of the cDNA or gDNA that made up the material.

The source material was peripheral blood. The sequence derives from an elderly woman with active or convalescent COVID-19. This chain joins TRBV9 and TRBJ1-6; 11 nucleotides agree with TRBD1. The CDR3 region is CASSPDRGRFGENSPLHF. CDR3 in DNA: TGTGCCAGCAGCCCGGACAGGGGGCGCTTTGGTGAGAATTCACCCCTCCACTTT. The full variable domain, in which reference TRBV9 and TRBJ1-6 provide the parts outside the CDR3, is DSGVTQTPKHLITATGQRVTLRCSPRSGDLSVYWYQQSLDQGLQFLIQYYNGEERAKGNILERFSAQQFPDLHSELNLSSLELGDSALYFCASSPDRGRFGENSPLHFGNGTRLTVT.